This T cell receptor (beta chain) comes out of a study of blood T cells in healthy people across ages. The authors ran a second PCR of about 7 to 11 cycles using a sample-barcoded 5' primer and a J-beta primer mix. Each cDNA molecule carried a tag from a template-switch adaptor that contained 12 random nucleotides. Per sample, CDR3-containing paired-end reads numbered at least 3 million. In TCRdb, the 5' RACE reads were re-called with MiXCR into one record per CDR3 protein. The sample includes roughly 1.4 million distinct CDR3 sequences, approximately 60% seen only once; the top ten take about 6.3%. The authors drew roughly 9.8 milliliters of peripheral blood from each donor. This clonotype was observed a handful of times. The source material was blood. This clonotype was sampled from a man between 18 and 35 years old in good health.

In DNA, the CDR3 is TGTGCCAGCAGCCAAGATTTGGGGAAGACCCAGTACTTC. Its protein is CASSQDLGKTQYF. The V gene is TRBV4-2, the J gene TRBJ2-5; no definite D call. V shed 0 bases and J shed 6 bases, with 8 bases lying between them. This CDR3 comprises 13 residues. Germline V gives CDR1 LGHNA, CDR2 YNFKEQ.